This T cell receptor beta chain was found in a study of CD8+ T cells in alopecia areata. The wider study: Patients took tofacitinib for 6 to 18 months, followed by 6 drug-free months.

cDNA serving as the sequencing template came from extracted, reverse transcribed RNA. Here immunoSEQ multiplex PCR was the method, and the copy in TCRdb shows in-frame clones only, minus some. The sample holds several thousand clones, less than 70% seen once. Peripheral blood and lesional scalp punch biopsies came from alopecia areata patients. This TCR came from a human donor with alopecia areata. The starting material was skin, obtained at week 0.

CDR3 DNA: TGTGCCAGCAGCCTTGGACAGGGGACTTCCTACGAGCAGTACTTC. Amino acids: CASSLGQGTSYEQYF. This rearrangement joins TRBV7-8 to TRBJ2-7, with 9 bases lining up with TRBD1. CDR3 size: 15 residues. The V gene end was trimmed by 5 bases and the J gene end by 1 base; junction bases not matched to a gene: 6. From germline, CDR1 is SGHVS and CDR2 FQNEAQ.